This entry lists 27 T cell receptor beta chains sequenced from one sample in a study of blood T cell repertoires in COVID-19. Clones were read by immunoSEQ multiplex PCR, and TCRdb kept only the in-frame ones, dropping some. Counted here are tens of thousands of clones, roughly three quarters occurring once; the ten biggest clones make up roughly 50%. Sequencing was performed on peripheral blood. The source is a human donor in a cohort sampled during active COVID-19.

This rearrangement joins TRBV7-9 to TRBJ1-3; possibly TRBD1 for D (6 bases). The CDR3 totals 16 residues. The V end lost 3 bases, the J end lost 3 bases, and 15 bases lay between the germline ends. CDR1 is SEHNR and CDR2 is FQNEAQ in the germline V gene (reference sequence). The CDR3 spells CASSFPGQGIGNTIYF. The DNA for the CDR3 is TGTGCCAGCAGCTTTCCGGGACAAGGGATTGGAAACACCATATATTTT.

The chain joins TRBV5-4 to TRBJ2-7, with 8 bases fitting TRBD2. The trim removed 2 bases at V and 7 bases at J, leaving 11 bases unmatched. Germline assignment: CDR1 SGHNT and CDR2 YYREEE (reference sequence). This CDR3 comprises 15 residues. CDR3: CASSFETSVGSEQYF. The CDR3 coding sequence is TGTGCCAGCAGCTTCGAGACTAGCGTTGGTAGTGAGCAGTACTTC. Together with reference TRBV5-4 and TRBJ2-7, the CDR3 gives the full variable domain: ETGVTQSPTHLIKTRGQQVTLRCSSQSGHNTVSWYQQALGQGPQFIFQYYREEENGRGNFPPRFSGLQFPNYSSELNVNALELDDSALYLCASSFETSVGSEQYFGPGTRLTVT.

This chain connects TRBV10-2 to TRBJ1-1; a weak D match, TRBD1 (6 bases). Trimming removed 3 bases from V and 2 bases from J, with 10 bases in between. Germline V gene sequence: CDR1 WSHSY, CDR2 SAAADI. This CDR3 contains 14 residues. This CDR3 is CASSEPGHNTEAFF. As DNA, the CDR3 is TGCGCCAGCAGTGAACCGGGACACAACACTGAAGCTTTCTTT.

V and J are TRBV11-1 and TRBJ2-7; 11 nucleotides match TRBD2. The CDR3 consists of 14 residues. Trimming at V came to 3 bases and at J to 10 bases, leaving 8 bases not matched to a gene. Germline CDR1 and CDR2: SGHAT and FQDESV (reference sequence). CDR3 nucleotides: TGTGCCAGCAGCTTGACTAGCGGGGCCAGGGAACAGTACTTC. This encodes CASSLTSGAREQYF. Filled out from reference TRBV11-1 and TRBJ2-7, the complete variable domain reads EAEVAQSPRYKITEKSQAVAFWCDPISGHATLYWYRQILGQGPELLVQFQDESVVDDSQLPKDRFSAERLKGVDSTLKIQPAELGDSAMYLCASSLTSGAREQYFGPGTRLTVT.

This chain links TRBV5-1 with TRBJ2-1; 10 nucleotides align to TRBD2. Germline V CDR1 and CDR2: SGHRS, YFSETQ. V was clipped by 4 bases and J by 4 bases; unmatched bases: 5. The CDR3 contains 15 residues. The CDR3 reads CASSTPSGSYNEQFF. As DNA, the CDR3 is TGCGCCAGCAGCACCCCTAGCGGGAGTTACAATGAGCAGTTCTTC.

This clone showed up just a few times. The V and J genes are TRBV19 and TRBJ1-6, with D maybe TRBD1 (6 bases). CDR1 and CDR2 (germline): LNHDA, SQIVND (reference sequence). V gave up 4 bases and J gave up 7 bases, with 17 bases separating them. CDR3 size: 16 residues. CDR3 in amino acids: CASSTKSTGRNSPLHF. The CDR3 DNA follows: TGTGCCAGTAGTACTAAATCGACAGGCCGGAATTCACCCCTCCACTTT.

The chain is built from TRBV7-9 and TRBJ2-2; 11 bases fit TRBD2. The CDR3 is 16 residues long. Germline V gives CDR1 SEHNR, CDR2 FQNEAQ (reference sequence). V was pared by 3 bases and J by 5 bases, with 5 bases of the junction left unmatched. DNA for the CDR3: TGTGCCAGCAGCTTCACTAGCGGGGGAGATACCGGGGAGCTGTTTTTT. Translation gives CASSFTSGGDTGELFF.

The genes are TRBV7-8 and TRBJ2-7; TRBD1 is a possible D gene (6 bases). Looked up from germline, CDR1 is SGHVS and CDR2 is FQNEAQ. The CDR3 is 15 amino acids. V gave up 5 bases and J gave up 0 bases, with 14 bases separating them. CDR3 protein: CASSLRTASSYEQYF. CDR3 bases: TGTGCCAGCAGCCTGAGGACAGCCAGCTCCTACGAGCAGTACTTC.

The CDR3 reads CASSLSGQGTKSSYEQYF. The CDR3 DNA reads TGTGCCAGCAGTTTAAGCGGACAGGGTACTAAAAGCTCCTACGAGCAGTACTTC. This sequence joins TRBV27 and TRBJ2-7; 8 bases are shared with TRBD1. The CDR3 totals 18 residues. V lost 2 bases, J lost 0 bases, and 12 bases stayed unmatched. Germline V CDR1 and CDR2: MNHEY, SMNVEV (reference sequence).

The chain recombines TRBV3-1 (or the pseudogene TRBV3-2) with TRBJ2-1; D is perhaps TRBD2 (5 bases). The CDR3 has 15 residues. V was clipped by 1 base and J by 5 bases, with 12 bases between them. Germline V gives CDR1 LGHDT, CDR2 YNNKEL (reference sequence). The CDR3 spells CASSQALGSHNEQFF. In nucleotides, the CDR3 is TGTGCCAGCAGCCAAGCACTAGGGTCGCACAATGAGCAGTTCTTC.

The V call is TRBV6-5, the J call TRBJ1-5; 8 nucleotides match TRBD1. The CDR3 has 15 residues. Germline V lookup: CDR1 MNHEY, CDR2 SVGAGI. Trimming removed 6 bases from V and 2 bases from J; junction bases left unmatched: 6. This CDR3 reads CASSLLDRGNQPQHF. The CDR3 DNA reads as TGTGCCAGCAGCCTCTTGGACAGGGGCAATCAGCCCCAGCATTTT.

This chain uses TRBV6-5 with TRBJ1-6; no definite D call. The CDR3 totals 15 residues. Germline CDR1 reads MNHEY; CDR2 reads SVGAGI. The V and J ends lost 0 bases and 7 bases respectively, with 10 bases between them. Here the CDR3 DNA reads TGTGCCAGCAGTTACTCCGGACTGGGGAATTCACCCCTCCACTTT. It yields the protein CASSYSGLGNSPLHF.

This chain uses TRBV18 with TRBJ2-3, with D possibly being TRBD1 (6 bases). The germline V and J ends were trimmed by 3 bases and 3 bases, with 13 bases remaining between them. CDR3 length equals 15 residues. Germline loops: CDR1 KGHSH, CDR2 LQKENI. The CDR3 sequence: CASSPQGIGTDTQYF. The DNA of the CDR3 is TGTGCCAGCTCACCCCAGGGGATAGGAACAGATACGCAGTATTTT.

CDR3: CASSLGEPGHYGYTF. For the CDR3, the DNA is TGCGCCAGCAGCCTAGGGGAACCAGGGCACTATGGCTACACCTTC. This chain connects TRBV5-1 to TRBJ1-2; tentative D call: TRBD1 (5 bases). Germline V CDR1 and CDR2: SGHRS, YFSETQ. The CDR3 contains 15 residues. Trimming removed 4 bases from V and 3 bases from J, with 16 bases in between.

The chain couples TRBV6-1 to TRBJ2-7; D perhaps matches TRBD2 (5 bases). The CDR3 consists of 15 residues. Trimming shortened V by 1 base and J by 0 bases, and 10 bases separated the two germline ends. Germline assignment: CDR1 MNHNS and CDR2 SASEGT. CDR3 residues: CASSEGKRSSYEQYF. The DNA for the CDR3 is TGTGCCAGCAGTGAAGGCAAGCGGAGCTCCTACGAGCAGTACTTC.

The gene calls are TRBV6-6 and TRBJ1-1; a weak D match, TRBD1 (6 bases). Between the trimmed V and J ends, which lost 5 bases and 5 bases, there was a span of 12 bases. The germline CDR1 and CDR2 sequences are MNHNY and SVGAGI (reference sequence). CDR3 length: 13 residues. The DNA of the CDR3 is TGTGCCAGCAGTGGAACAGGGCTGACTGAAGCTTTCTTT. Amino acid sequence: CASSGTGLTEAFF.

This clone was observed once. The chain uses TRBV6-4 and TRBJ2-3; D might be TRBD1 (7 bases). V was trimmed by 5 bases and J by 0 bases, leaving 12 bases between them. The germline V gene encodes CDR1 MRHNA and CDR2 SNTAGT. This CDR3 contains 15 residues. CDR3 sequence: CASSLQGTSTDTQYF. The CDR3 bases are TGTGCCAGCAGTCTACAGGGGACTAGCACAGATACGCAGTATTTT.

The chain has TRBV3-1 (or the pseudogene TRBV3-2) and TRBJ2-3; D might be TRBD2 (6 bases). CDR1 and CDR2 (germline): LGHDT, YNNKEL (reference sequence). V gave up 4 bases and J gave up 1 base, with 6 bases separating them. There are 13 residues in the CDR3. This CDR3 is CASSPSGTDTQYF. Here the CDR3 DNA reads TGTGCCAGCAGCCCTAGCGGCACAGATACGCAGTATTTT.

This chain links TRBV19 with TRBJ2-2, with TRBD1 as a possible D gene (6 bases). The CDR3 length is 14 residues. Germline V CDR1 and CDR2: LNHDA, SQIVND (reference sequence). With 7 bases removed from V and 5 bases from J, the gap between germline ends came to 14 bases. The DNA for the CDR3 is TGTGCCAGTACCTTGACAGGACTGACCGGGGAGCTGTTTTTT. Translated, it gives CASTLTGLTGELFF.

V usage is TRBV6-6 and J usage is TRBJ2-7, with no clear D. V lost 2 bases to trimming and J lost 0 bases, with 5 bases between them. The CDR3 runs 13 residues. Per the germline V gene, CDR1 is MNHNY and CDR2 is SVGAGI (reference sequence). The CDR3 protein is CASSYVSSYEQYF. CDR3 nucleotides: TGTGCCAGCAGTTACGTGAGCTCCTACGAGCAGTACTTC.

CDR3 DNA: TGTGCCAGCAGTTCGGGGGACAGGGTGGGGAATGAGCAGTTCTTC. This encodes CASSSGDRVGNEQFF. The chain employs TRBV6-2 or TRBV6-3 and TRBJ2-1, with 9 bases that match TRBD1. The CDR3 spans 15 residues. Unmatched junction bases numbered 8, after V lost 4 bases and J lost 7 bases. Germline V CDR1 and CDR2: MNHEY, SVGEGT.

The chain joins TRBV7-9 to TRBJ2-1; maybe TRBD1 (6 bases). The V and J ends lost 3 bases and 3 bases respectively, with 12 bases between them. The CDR3 is made up of 15 amino acids. CDR1 is SEHNR, CDR2 FQNEAQ, per germline (reference sequence). CDR3 coding DNA: TGTGCCAGCAGCTTGGACAGAGGTAGCTACAATGAGCAGTTCTTC. The encoded protein is CASSLDRGSYNEQFF.

The chain combines TRBV7-8 with TRBJ2-5, with a tentative D call TRBD2 (6 bases). Germline V gene lookup returns CDR1 SGHVS and CDR2 FQNEAQ. Trimming shortened V by 2 bases and J by 5 bases, and 12 bases separated the two germline ends. This CDR3 is 14 amino acids long. The CDR3 is CASSLYGTDETQYF. For the CDR3, the DNA is TGTGCCAGCAGCTTATACGGGACTGATGAGACCCAGTACTTC.

This sequence joins TRBV28 and TRBJ2-7; D unclear. The CDR3 contains 11 residues. Trimming pared 7 bases from V and 5 bases from J, leaving 9 bases between. Germline lookup yields CDR1 MDHEN and CDR2 SYDVKM. The CDR3 coding sequence is TGTGCCAGCATGTTGGGCCACGAGCAGTACTTC. Protein: CASMLGHEQYF.

The V and J genes are TRBV4-2 and TRBJ2-7; D gene ambiguous. V gave up 1 base and J gave up 3 bases, with 7 bases separating them. Germline values: CDR1 LGHNA, CDR2 YNFKEQ. CDR3 length: 13 residues. CDR3 loop: CASSQALYYEQYF. DNA of the CDR3: TGTGCCAGCAGCCAAGCACTTTACTACGAGCAGTACTTC.

The V and J genes are TRBV6-2 or TRBV6-3 and TRBJ2-7; D is uncertain. The V end was cut by 4 bases, the J end by 2 bases, with 9 bases between. CDR3 size: 13 residues. Germline lookup yields CDR1 MNHEY and CDR2 SVGEGT. The CDR3 region is CASSFGPAYEQYF. CDR3 nucleotides: TGTGCCAGCAGTTTTGGGCCCGCCTACGAGCAGTACTTC.

V usage is TRBV11-3 and J usage is TRBJ2-1, with TRBD1 identical over 9 bases. The J segment lost 3 bases and the V segment lost 5 bases, leaving 8 bases of the junction unmatched. Germline lookup yields CDR1 SGHNT and CDR2 YENEEA. This CDR3 comprises 16 residues. The CDR3 sequence: CASSPGQGRIYNEQFF. The CDR3 nucleotides read TGTGCCAGCAGCCCGGGACAGGGAAGGATCTACAATGAGCAGTTCTTC.